The entry that follows covers one T cell receptor (beta chain) sequence. The sample originates from a study of blood T cell repertoires in COVID-19. Profiled with immunoSEQ multiplex PCR; TCRdb holds only in-frame clones, not every one. The table records about 270,000 clones, around nine tenths of them present only once. V lost 7 bases to trimming and J lost 0 bases, with 10 bases between them. Per the germline V gene, CDR1 is SNHLY and CDR2 is FYNNEI. The CDR3 spans 13 residues. Sequencing was carried out using PBMCs or T cells enriched from blood (not recorded which). V is TRBV2 and J is TRBJ2-7; tentatively, D is TRBD2 (5 bases). The receptor comes from a woman aged 60-70 years in a cohort exposed to, infected with or recovered from COVID-19 (not recorded which). CDR3 amino acids: CASKERVSYEQYF. The CDR3, as DNA: TGTGCCAGCAAGGAGAGGGTCTCCTACGAGCAGTACTTC.